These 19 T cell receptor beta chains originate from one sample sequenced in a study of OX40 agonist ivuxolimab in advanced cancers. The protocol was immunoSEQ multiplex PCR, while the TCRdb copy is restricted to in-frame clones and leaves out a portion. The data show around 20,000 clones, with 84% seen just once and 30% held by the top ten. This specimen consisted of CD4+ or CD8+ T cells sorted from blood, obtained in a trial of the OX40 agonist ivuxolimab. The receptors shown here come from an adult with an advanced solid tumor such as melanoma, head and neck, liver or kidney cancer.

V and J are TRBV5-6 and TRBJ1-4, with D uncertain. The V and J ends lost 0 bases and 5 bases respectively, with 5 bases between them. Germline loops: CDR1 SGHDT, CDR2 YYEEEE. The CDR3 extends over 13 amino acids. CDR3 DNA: TGTGCCAGCAGCTTGGAGGGAAATGAAAAACTGTTTTTT. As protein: CASSLEGNEKLFF.

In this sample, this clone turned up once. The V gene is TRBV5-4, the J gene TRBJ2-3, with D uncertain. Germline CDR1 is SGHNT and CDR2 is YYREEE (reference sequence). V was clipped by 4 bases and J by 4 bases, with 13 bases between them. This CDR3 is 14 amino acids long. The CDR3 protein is CASSGMKGSDTQYF. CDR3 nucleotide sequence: TGTGCCAGCAGCGGGATGAAGGGCTCAGATACGCAGTATTTT.

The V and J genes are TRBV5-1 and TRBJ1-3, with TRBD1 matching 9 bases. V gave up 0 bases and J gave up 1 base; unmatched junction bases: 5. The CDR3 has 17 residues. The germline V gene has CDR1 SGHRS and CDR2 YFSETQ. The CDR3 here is CASSLVGQGISGNTIYF. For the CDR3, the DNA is TGCGCCAGCAGCTTGGTGGGACAGGGTATTTCTGGAAACACCATATATTTT.

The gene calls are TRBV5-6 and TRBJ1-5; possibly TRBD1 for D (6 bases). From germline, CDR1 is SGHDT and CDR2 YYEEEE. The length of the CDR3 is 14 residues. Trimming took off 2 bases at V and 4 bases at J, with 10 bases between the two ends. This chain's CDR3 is CASSFQGRNQPQHF. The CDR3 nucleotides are TGTGCCAGCAGCTTTCAGGGGCGTAATCAGCCCCAGCATTTT.

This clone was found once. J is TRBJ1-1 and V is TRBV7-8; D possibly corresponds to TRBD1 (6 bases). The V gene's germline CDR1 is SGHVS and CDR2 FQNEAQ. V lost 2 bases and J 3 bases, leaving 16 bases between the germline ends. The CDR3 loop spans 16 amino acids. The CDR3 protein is CASSLILTGSYTEAFF. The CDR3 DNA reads TGTGCCAGCAGCTTAATTCTTACAGGGAGCTACACTGAAGCTTTCTTT.

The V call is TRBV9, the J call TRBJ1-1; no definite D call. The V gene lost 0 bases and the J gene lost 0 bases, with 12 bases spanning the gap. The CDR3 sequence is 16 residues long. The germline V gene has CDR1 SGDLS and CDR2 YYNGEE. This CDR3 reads CASSVATERVNTEAFF. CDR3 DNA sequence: TGTGCCAGCAGCGTAGCTACGGAGAGGGTGAACACTGAAGCTTTCTTT.

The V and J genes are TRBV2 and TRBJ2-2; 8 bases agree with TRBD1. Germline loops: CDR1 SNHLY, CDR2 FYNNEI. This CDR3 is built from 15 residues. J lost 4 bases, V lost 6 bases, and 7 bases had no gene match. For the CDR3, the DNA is TGTGCCAGCAGCTCCGACAGGGGACGCACCGGGGAGCTGTTTTTT. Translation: CASSSDRGRTGELFF.

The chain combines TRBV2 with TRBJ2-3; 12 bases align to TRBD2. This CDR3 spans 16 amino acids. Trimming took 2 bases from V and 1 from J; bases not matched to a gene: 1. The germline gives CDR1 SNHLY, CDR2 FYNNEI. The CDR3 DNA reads TGTGCCAGCAGTGAAAGGACTAGCGGGGGCACAGATACGCAGTATTTT. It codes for CASSERTSGGTDTQYF.

The CDR3 loop is CASSRVESVYGYTF. CDR3 DNA sequence: TGTGCCAGCAGCCGTGTCGAGAGTGTCTATGGCTACACCTTC. V is TRBV5-4 and J is TRBJ1-2, with no clear D. CDR1 is SGHNT, CDR2 YYREEE, per germline (reference sequence). Trimming shortened V by 4 bases and J by 4 bases, and 14 bases separated the two germline ends. This CDR3 comprises 14 residues.

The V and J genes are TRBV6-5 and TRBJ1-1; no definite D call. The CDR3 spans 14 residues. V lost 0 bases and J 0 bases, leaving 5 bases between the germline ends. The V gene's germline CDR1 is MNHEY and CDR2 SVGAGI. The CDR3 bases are TGTGCCAGCAGTTACTCGCGGGTGAACACTGAAGCTTTCTTT. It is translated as CASSYSRVNTEAFF.

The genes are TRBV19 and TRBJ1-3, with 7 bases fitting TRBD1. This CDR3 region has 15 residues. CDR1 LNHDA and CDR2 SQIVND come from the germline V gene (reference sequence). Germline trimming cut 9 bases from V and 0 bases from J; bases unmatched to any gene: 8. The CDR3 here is CARGTAFHSGNTIYF. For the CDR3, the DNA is TGTGCCAGAGGGACAGCTTTTCACTCTGGAAACACCATATATTTT.

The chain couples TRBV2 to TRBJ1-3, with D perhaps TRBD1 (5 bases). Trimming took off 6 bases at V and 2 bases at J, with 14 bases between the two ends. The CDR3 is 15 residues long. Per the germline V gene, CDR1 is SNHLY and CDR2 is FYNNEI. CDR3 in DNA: TGTGCCAGCAGCCCGGGACTGTCCACTGGAAACACCATATATTTT. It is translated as CASSPGLSTGNTIYF.

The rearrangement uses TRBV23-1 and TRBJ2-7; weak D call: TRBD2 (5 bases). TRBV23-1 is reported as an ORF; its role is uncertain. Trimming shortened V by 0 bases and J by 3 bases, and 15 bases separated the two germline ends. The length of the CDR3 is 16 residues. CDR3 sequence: CASSQSRLRDRYEQYF. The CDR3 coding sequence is TGCGCCAGCAGTCAATCGAGATTGAGGGATCGCTACGAGCAGTACTTC.

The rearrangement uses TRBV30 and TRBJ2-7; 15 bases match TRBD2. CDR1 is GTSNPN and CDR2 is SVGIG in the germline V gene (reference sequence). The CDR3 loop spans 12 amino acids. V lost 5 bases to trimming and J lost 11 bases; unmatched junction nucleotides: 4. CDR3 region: CAWGTSGRIEYF. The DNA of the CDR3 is TGTGCCTGGGGGACTAGCGGGAGGATCGAGTACTTC.

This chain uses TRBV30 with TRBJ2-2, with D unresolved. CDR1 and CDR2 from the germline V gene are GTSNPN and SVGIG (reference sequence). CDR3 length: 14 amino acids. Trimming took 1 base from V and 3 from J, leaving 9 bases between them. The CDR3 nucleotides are TGTGCCTGGAGTGAAGCTATTTACACCGGGGAGCTGTTTTTT. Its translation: CAWSEAIYTGELFF.

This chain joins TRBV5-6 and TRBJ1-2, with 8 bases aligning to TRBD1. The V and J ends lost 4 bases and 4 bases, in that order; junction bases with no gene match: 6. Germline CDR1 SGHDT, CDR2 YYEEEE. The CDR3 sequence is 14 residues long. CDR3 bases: TGTGCCAGCAGCGCATGGACAGGGTCCTATGGCTACACCTTC. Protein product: CASSAWTGSYGYTF. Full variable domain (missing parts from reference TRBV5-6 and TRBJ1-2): DAGVTQSPTHLIKTRGQQVTLRCSPKSGHDTVSWYQQALGQGPQFIFQYYEEEERQRGNFPDRFSGHQFPNYSSELNVNALLLGDSALYLCASSAWTGSYGYTFGSGTRLTVV.

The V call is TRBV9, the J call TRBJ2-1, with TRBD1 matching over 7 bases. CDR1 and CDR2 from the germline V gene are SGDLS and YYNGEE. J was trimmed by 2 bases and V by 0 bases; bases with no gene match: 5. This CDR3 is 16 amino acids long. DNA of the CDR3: TGTGCCAGCAGCGTAGCAACAGGGGATCCCTACAATGAGCAGTTCTTC. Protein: CASSVATGDPYNEQFF.

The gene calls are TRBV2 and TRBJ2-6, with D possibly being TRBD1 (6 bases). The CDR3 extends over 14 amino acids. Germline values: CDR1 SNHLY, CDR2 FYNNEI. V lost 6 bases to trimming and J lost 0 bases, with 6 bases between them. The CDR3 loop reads CASRDSSGANVLTF. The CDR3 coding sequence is TGTGCCAGCAGGGACAGCTCTGGGGCCAACGTCCTGACTTTC.

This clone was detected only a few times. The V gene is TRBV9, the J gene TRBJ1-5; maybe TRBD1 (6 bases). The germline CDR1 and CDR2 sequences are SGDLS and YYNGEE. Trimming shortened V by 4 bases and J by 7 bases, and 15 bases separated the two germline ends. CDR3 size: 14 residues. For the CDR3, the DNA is TGTGCCAGCAGCCCCGGGACAACAGAACAGCCCCAGCATTTT. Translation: CASSPGTTEQPQHF.